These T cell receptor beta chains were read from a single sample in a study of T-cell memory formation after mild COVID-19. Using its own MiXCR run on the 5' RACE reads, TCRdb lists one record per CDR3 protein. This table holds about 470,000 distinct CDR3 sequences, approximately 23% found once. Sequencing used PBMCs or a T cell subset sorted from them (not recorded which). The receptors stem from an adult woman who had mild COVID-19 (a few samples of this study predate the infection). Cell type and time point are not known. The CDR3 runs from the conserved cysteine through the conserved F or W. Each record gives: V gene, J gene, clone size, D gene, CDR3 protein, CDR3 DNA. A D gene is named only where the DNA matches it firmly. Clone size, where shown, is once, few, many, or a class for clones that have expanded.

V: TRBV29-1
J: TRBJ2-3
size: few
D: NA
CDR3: CSVESEGPLDTQYF
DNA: TGCAGCGTTGAATCGGAAGGGCCCCTGGATACGCAGTATTTT

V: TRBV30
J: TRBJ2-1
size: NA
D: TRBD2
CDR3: CAWSVGLADPEFF
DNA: TGTGCCTGGAGTGTCGGACTAGCGGACCCCGAGTTCTTC

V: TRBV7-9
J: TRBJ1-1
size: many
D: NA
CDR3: CASSLVTGNTEAFF
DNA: TGTGCCAGCAGCTTAGTGACAGGGAACACTGAAGCTTTCTTT

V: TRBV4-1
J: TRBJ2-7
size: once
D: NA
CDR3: CASSQVGDEQYF
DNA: TGCGCCAGCAGCCAAGTAGGGGACGAGCAGTACTTC

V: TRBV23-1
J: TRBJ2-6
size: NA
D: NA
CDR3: CASSQLNGHRRCSGANVLTF
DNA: TGCGCCAGCAGTCAACTCAACGGGCACCGGCGATGCTCTGGGGCCAACGTCCTGACTTTC

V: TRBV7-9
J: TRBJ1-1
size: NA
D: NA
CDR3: CASSLGQAFEAFF
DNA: TGTGCCAGCAGCTTAGGACAGGCGTTTGAAGCTTTCTTT

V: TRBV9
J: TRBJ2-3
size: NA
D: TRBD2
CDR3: CASSVAQLAGIGTQYF
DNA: TGTGCCAGCAGCGTAGCCCAACTAGCGGGAATCGGTACGCAGTATTTT

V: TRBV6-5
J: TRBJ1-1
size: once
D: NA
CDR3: CASRVGVRVNTEAFF
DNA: TGTGCCAGCAGGGTAGGGGTAAGGGTGAACACTGAAGCTTTCTTT

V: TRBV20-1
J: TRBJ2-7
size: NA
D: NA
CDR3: CSAGGDSTYEQYF
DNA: TGCAGTGCAGGGGGGGACTCGACCTACGAGCAGTACTTC

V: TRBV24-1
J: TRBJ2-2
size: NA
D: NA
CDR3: CATSDLSGDGELFF
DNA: TGTGCCACCAGTGACCTAAGCGGTGACGGGGAGCTGTTTTTT

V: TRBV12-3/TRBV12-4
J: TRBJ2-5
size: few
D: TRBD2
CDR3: CASSLWGGEETQYF
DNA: TGTGCCAGCAGTTTATGGGGGGGAGAGGAGACCCAGTACTTC

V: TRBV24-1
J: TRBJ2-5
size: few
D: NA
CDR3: CATSDDDGRSQYF
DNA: TGTGCCACCAGTGATGACGACGGTCGGTCCCAGTACTTC

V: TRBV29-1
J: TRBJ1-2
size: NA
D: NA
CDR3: CSVARRQTLDGYTF
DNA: TGCAGCGTTGCCCGGCGGCAGACCCTCGATGGCTACACCTTC

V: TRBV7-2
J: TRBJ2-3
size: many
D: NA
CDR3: CASSLGRTDTQYF
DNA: TGTGCCAGCAGCTTGGGCCGCACAGATACGCAGTATTTT

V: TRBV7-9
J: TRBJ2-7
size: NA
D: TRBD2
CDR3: CASSSKGLAGAGEQYF
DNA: TGTGCCAGCAGCTCAAAGGGACTAGCGGGAGCGGGCGAGCAGTACTTC

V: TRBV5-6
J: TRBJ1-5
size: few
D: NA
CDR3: CASSLRGSDQPQHF
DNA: TGTGCCAGCAGCTTGAGGGGCAGCGATCAGCCCCAGCATTTT

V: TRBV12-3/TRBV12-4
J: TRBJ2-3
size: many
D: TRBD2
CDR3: CASSLYGGGRTDTQYF
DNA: TGTGCCAGCAGTTTATACGGGGGAGGGCGCACAGATACGCAGTATTTT

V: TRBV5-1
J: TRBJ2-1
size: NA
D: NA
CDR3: CASSLESQNYNEQFF
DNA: TGCGCCAGCAGCTTGGAGTCGCAAAACTACAATGAGCAGTTCTTC

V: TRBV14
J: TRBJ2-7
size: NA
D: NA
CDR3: CASSQGWGFEQYF
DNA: TGTGCCAGCAGCCAAGGGTGGGGGTTCGAGCAGTACTTC

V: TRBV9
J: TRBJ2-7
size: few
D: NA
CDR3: CASSVAETGDYEQYF
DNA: TGTGCCAGCAGCGTAGCGGAGACAGGAGACTACGAGCAGTACTTC

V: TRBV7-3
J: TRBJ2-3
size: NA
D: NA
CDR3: CASSSAGGTDTQYF
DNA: TGTGCCAGCAGCTCTGCAGGGGGCACAGATACGCAGTATTTT

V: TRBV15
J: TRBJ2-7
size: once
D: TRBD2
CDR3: CATSRSAGVYEQYF
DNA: TGTGCCACCAGCAGGTCAGCGGGAGTATACGAGCAGTACTTC